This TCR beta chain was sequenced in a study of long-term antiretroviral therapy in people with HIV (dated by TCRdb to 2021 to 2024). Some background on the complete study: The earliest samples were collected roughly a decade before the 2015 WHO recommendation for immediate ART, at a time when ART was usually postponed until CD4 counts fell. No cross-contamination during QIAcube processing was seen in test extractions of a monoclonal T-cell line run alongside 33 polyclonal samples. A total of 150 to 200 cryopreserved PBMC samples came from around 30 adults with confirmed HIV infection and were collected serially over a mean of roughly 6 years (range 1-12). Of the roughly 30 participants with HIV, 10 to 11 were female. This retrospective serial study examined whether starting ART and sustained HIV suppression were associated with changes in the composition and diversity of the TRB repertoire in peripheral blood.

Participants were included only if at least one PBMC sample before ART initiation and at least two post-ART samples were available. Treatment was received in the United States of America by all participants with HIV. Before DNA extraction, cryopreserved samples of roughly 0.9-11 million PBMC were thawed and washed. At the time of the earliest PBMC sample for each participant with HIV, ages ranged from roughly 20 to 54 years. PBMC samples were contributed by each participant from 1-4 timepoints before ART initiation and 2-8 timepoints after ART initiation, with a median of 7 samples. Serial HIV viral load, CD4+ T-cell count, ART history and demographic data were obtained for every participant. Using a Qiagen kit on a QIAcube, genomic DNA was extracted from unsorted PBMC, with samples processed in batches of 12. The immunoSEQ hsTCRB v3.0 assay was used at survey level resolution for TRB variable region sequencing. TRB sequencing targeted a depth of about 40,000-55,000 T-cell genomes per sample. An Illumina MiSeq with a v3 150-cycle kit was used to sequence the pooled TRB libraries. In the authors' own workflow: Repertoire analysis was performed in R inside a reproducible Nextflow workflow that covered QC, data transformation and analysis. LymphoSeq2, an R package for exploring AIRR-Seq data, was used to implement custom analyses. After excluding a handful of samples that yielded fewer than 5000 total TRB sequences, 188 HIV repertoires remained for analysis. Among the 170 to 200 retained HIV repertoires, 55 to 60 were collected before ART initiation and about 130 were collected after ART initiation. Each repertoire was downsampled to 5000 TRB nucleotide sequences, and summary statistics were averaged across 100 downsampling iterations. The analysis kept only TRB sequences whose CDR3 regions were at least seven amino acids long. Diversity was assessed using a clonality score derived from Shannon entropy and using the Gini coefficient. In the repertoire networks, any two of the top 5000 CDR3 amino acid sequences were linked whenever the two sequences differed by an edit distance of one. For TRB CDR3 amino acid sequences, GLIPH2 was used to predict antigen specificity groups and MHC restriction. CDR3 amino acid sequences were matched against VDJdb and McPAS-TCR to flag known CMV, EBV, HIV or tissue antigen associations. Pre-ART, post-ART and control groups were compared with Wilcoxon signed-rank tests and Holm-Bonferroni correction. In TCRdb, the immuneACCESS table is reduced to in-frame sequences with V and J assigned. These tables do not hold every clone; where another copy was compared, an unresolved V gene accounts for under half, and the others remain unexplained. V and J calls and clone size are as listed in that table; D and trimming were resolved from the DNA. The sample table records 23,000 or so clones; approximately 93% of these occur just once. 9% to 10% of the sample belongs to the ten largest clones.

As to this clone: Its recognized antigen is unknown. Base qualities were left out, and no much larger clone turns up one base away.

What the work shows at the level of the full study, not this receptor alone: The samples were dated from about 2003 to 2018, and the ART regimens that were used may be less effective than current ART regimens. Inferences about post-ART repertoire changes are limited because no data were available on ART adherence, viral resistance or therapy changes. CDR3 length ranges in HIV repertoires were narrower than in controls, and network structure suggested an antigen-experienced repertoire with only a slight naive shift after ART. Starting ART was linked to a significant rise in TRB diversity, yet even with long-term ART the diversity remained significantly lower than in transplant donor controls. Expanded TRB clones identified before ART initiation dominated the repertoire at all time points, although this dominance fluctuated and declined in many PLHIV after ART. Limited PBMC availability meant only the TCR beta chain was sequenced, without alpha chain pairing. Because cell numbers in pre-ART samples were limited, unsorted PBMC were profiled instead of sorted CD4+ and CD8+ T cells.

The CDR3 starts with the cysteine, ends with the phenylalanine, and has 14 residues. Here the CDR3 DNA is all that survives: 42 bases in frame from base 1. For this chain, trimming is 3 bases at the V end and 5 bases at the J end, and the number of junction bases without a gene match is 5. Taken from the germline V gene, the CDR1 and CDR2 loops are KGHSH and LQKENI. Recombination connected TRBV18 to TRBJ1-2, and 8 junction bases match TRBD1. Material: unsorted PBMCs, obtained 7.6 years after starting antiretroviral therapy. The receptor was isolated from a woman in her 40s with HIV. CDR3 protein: CASSPPGQEYGYTF. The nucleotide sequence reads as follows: TGTGCCAGCTCACCCCCGGGACAGGAGTATGGCTACACCTTC.